This T cell receptor beta chain was documented in a study of tumor and adjacent non-tumor tissue in lung cancer. Across the whole study: On average, productive TCRbeta reads reached 4 million to 5 million per sample. Whole-study findings and limits: Shorter survival was associated with higher TCR diversity in tumors. Normal lung showed higher cumulative top 100 clone frequency than tumor.

A modified ARM-PCR protocol with three rounds of nested PCR amplified TCRbeta. From the multiplex PCR reads, TCRdb called clonotypes with MiXCR, one entry per CDR3 protein. This sample carries more than 120,000 distinct CDR3 sequences, approximately 66% of them seen once, and the ten largest clones take around a sixth. The germline V gene encodes CDR1 SGHAT and CDR2 FQNNGV. The length of the CDR3 is 13 residues. The template was RNA from unsorted bulk tissue. A remark on this clonotype: Its antigen is not identified. The germline gene is not matched at one end of the junction; a read error may be the cause.

This chain joins TRBV11-2 and TRBJ2-1; D ambiguous. The sample comprised lung tumor tissue. This TCR was recovered from a man aged 60 to 69 with small cell lung cancer. In DNA, the CDR3 is TGTGACAGCAGATTAGGGTTGACCAATGAGCAGTTCTTC. This gives the protein CDSRLGLTNEQFF.